This T cell receptor beta chain was recorded in a study of CD8 T cells in Susac syndrome. An input of about 0.5 to 1 ug of RNA was subjected to reverse transcription using random hexamers. Amplification of TCR beta CDR3 used immunoSEQ multiplex PCR across 54 Vbeta and 13 Jbeta. One entry per CDR3 protein results from TCRdb running MiXCR on the immunoSEQ multiplex PCR reads. The sample holds 110,000 to 150,000 distinct CDR3 sequences, about 94% seen once. Through negative isolation, CD4+ and CD8+ T cells were obtained, while TEMRA cells were enriched using FACS. In the case of this clonotype: Its antigen is undetermined.

The study, taken as a whole, reports: The CD4+ T cell repertoires from Susac syndrome exhibited no clonal expansion.

The source material was CD4+ T cells from PBMCs. This clonotype originated in a human donor with Susac syndrome.

In DNA form, the CDR3 reads TGCAGTGCTAGAGCCGCGACTAGCAATCAGCCCCAGCATTTT. Its translation is CSARAATSNQPQHF. V gene TRBV20-1 combines with J gene TRBJ1-5; unclear D gene. This CDR3 is 14 amino acids long. The germline V gene has CDR1 DFQATT and CDR2 SNEGSKA (reference sequence). Trimming stripped 1 base from V and 0 bases from J, with 7 bases between.